The present entry profiles one T cell receptor beta chain with its context. The CDR3 sequence is 14 residues long. V shed 1 base and J shed 7 bases, with 14 bases lying between them. Germline V lookup: CDR1 SGHRS, CDR2 YFSETQ. The data were taken from a study of blood T cell repertoires in COVID-19. Study context: The United States, Italy and Spain supplied acute and convalescent COVID-19 samples. Nucleic acid was either cDNA or gDNA, and it came from T cells, B-cell-depleted T cells, or PBMCs.

Authors' data handling: Estimates of nucleated cell counts were drawn from the amplification of reference gene primers. Data came from immunoSEQ multiplex PCR; TCRdb stores just in-frame clones and leaves some out. V and J calls plus clone size are reproduced from that table; the DNA served to infer D and trimming. The table shows 120,000 or so clones, with around 86% occurring only once. Sequenced material: peripheral blood. The rearrangement uses TRBV5-1 and TRBJ2-5; weak D call: TRBD1 (5 bases). The receptor was isolated from a woman at least 80 years old with acute or convalescent COVID-19. CDR3 nucleotide sequence: TGCGCCAGCAGCTTGAGTCAGGTAACAGGGACCCAGTACTTC. Protein sequence: CASSLSQVTGTQYF.